A selection of T cell receptor beta chains follows, all from one sample in a study of T cell repertoires in cytomegalovirus infection. From the reads, TCRdb called clonotypes with MiXCR, one entry per CDR3 protein. The data contain some 500,000 distinct CDR3 sequences, 30% to 35% of them singletons. No antigen is known for these receptors. This sample comprised cultured PBMCs, obtained from culture after CMV antigen stimulation. These receptors came from a human donor in good health (CMV status not recorded). Some clones in this sample may be carry-over from other donors' samples. The CDR3 runs from the conserved cysteine through the conserved F or W. Each record gives: J gene, D gene, clone size, V gene, CDR3 DNA, CDR3 protein. The D gene is left open where the match is weak. Clone sizes are given selectively: once, few, many, or a class where the clone is expanded.

j_gene: TRBJ2-1; d_gene: .; abundance: .; v_gene: TRBV19; CDR3nt: TGTGCCAGTAGTCGGACATACGATGAGCAGTTCTTC; CDR3aa: CASSRTYDEQFF
j_gene: TRBJ1-5; d_gene: .; abundance: .; v_gene: TRBV7-2; CDR3nt: TGTGCCAGCACCTTTGATGGACCCCGAGCTCAGCCCCAGCATTTT; CDR3aa: CASTFDGPRAQPQHF
j_gene: TRBJ2-3; d_gene: .; abundance: .; v_gene: TRBV7-3; CDR3nt: TGTGCCAGCAGCTTAACGGCAGGGCGCACAGATACGCAGTATTTT; CDR3aa: CASSLTAGRTDTQYF
j_gene: TRBJ2-4; d_gene: .; abundance: .; v_gene: TRBV3-1; CDR3nt: TGTGCCAGCAGCCAAGTCGTTGGGAAGGGAAACATTCAGTACTTC; CDR3aa: CASSQVVGKGNIQYF
j_gene: TRBJ2-1; d_gene: .; abundance: .; v_gene: TRBV7-9; CDR3nt: TGTGCCAGCACCCCGGGGCGGGTCCTTTCCAATGAGCAGTTCTTC; CDR3aa: CASTPGRVLSNEQFF
j_gene: TRBJ2-1; d_gene: TRBD1; abundance: .; v_gene: TRBV7-2; CDR3nt: TGTGCCAGCAGGGCCGGGACAGGGGGCTACAATGAGCAGTTCTTC; CDR3aa: CASRAGTGGYNEQFF
j_gene: TRBJ2-1; d_gene: .; abundance: few; v_gene: TRBV29-1; CDR3nt: TGCAGCGTTGCCTTAGGTGGGAGTACCTACAATGAGCAGTTCTTC; CDR3aa: CSVALGGSTYNEQFF
j_gene: TRBJ2-7; d_gene: .; abundance: .; v_gene: TRBV28; CDR3nt: TGTGCCAGCAGTGCCAAATCCGCGTACGAGCAGTACTTC; CDR3aa: CASSAKSAYEQYF
j_gene: TRBJ1-2; d_gene: TRBD1; abundance: .; v_gene: TRBV7-8; CDR3nt: TGTGCCAGCAGCTTAGGTGGGACAGAAGAACAAAATGGCTACACCTTC; CDR3aa: CASSLGGTEEQNGYTF
j_gene: TRBJ1-4; d_gene: .; abundance: .; v_gene: TRBV9; CDR3nt: TGTGCCAGCAGCGTAGGCAGTAATGAAAAACTGTTTTTT; CDR3aa: CASSVGSNEKLFF
j_gene: TRBJ2-1; d_gene: .; abundance: few; v_gene: TRBV6-2/TRBV6-3; CDR3nt: TGTGCCAGCAGTTACCTAGCAGATGAGCAGTTCTTC; CDR3aa: CASSYLADEQFF
j_gene: TRBJ2-3; d_gene: .; abundance: many; v_gene: TRBV7-2; CDR3nt: TGTGCCAGCAGCTTGATGACCCTGGATACGCAGTATTTT; CDR3aa: CASSLMTLDTQYF
j_gene: TRBJ1-4; d_gene: .; abundance: .; v_gene: TRBV10-3; CDR3nt: TGTGCCATCAGTGAGGCACGGACGACAACTAATGAAAAACTGTTTTTT; CDR3aa: CAISEARTTTNEKLFF
j_gene: TRBJ1-1; d_gene: TRBD1; abundance: .; v_gene: TRBV12-3/TRBV12-4; CDR3nt: TGTGCCAGCAGTTTAGTTCCAGGGGGGAGCGTCACTGAAGCTTTCTTT; CDR3aa: CASSLVPGGSVTEAFF
j_gene: TRBJ2-3; d_gene: TRBD1; abundance: once; v_gene: TRBV5-1; CDR3nt: TGCGCCAGCACCCCCCGGACAGGGGGCACAGATACGCAGTATTTT; CDR3aa: CASTPRTGGTDTQYF
j_gene: TRBJ2-3; d_gene: .; abundance: .; v_gene: TRBV7-9; CDR3nt: TGTGCCAGCAGCCCCGTAGAAGGACTGCCGGGGACAGATACGCAGTATTTT; CDR3aa: CASSPVEGLPGTDTQYF
j_gene: TRBJ1-1; d_gene: .; abundance: few; v_gene: TRBV12-3/TRBV12-4; CDR3nt: TGTGCCAGCAATCAGGGGTTTACGAACACTGAAGCTTTCTTT; CDR3aa: CASNQGFTNTEAFF
j_gene: TRBJ2-2; d_gene: .; abundance: .; v_gene: TRBV5-5; CDR3nt: TGTGCCAGCAGCTTATTTGGCGGGGACGGTGGCGGGGAGCTGTTTTTT; CDR3aa: CASSLFGGDGGGELFF
j_gene: TRBJ2-5; d_gene: .; abundance: .; v_gene: TRBV11-2; CDR3nt: TGTGCCAGCAGCTTAGCCCACTTC; CDR3aa: CASSLAHF
j_gene: TRBJ2-5; d_gene: .; abundance: few; v_gene: TRBV10-3; CDR3nt: TGTGCCATCAGTGGTAACGAAGGGGAGACCCAGTACTTC; CDR3aa: CAISGNEGETQYF
j_gene: TRBJ2-7; d_gene: .; abundance: .; v_gene: TRBV14; CDR3nt: TGTGCCAGCAGCCTACAACTCTCACGGGAGCAGTACTTC; CDR3aa: CASSLQLSREQYF
j_gene: TRBJ2-7; d_gene: TRBD2; abundance: few; v_gene: TRBV6-6; CDR3nt: TGTGCCAGCAATACGGGAGGGTCCTACGAGCAGTACTTC; CDR3aa: CASNTGGSYEQYF
j_gene: TRBJ2-3; d_gene: .; abundance: .; v_gene: TRBV2; CDR3nt: TGTGCCAGCAGTGAAATCCTTAGCACAGATACGCAGTATTTT; CDR3aa: CASSEILSTDTQYF
j_gene: TRBJ2-5; d_gene: TRBD2; abundance: .; v_gene: TRBV7-9; CDR3nt: TGTGCCAGCAGCTTAGAGGCTAGCGGGAGAAGGTGGGAGACCCAGTACTTC; CDR3aa: CASSLEASGRRWETQYF
j_gene: TRBJ1-1; d_gene: .; abundance: .; v_gene: TRBV13; CDR3nt: TGTGCCAGCAGGGCACAGGGAATGAACACTGAAGCTTTCTTT; CDR3aa: CASRAQGMNTEAFF
j_gene: TRBJ1-1; d_gene: .; abundance: .; v_gene: TRBV6-2/TRBV6-3; CDR3nt: TGTGCCAGCACCCCGAGGGGGGCAGGAACTGAAGCTTTCTTT; CDR3aa: CASTPRGAGTEAFF
j_gene: TRBJ2-1; d_gene: TRBD2; abundance: few; v_gene: TRBV7-6; CDR3nt: TGTGCCAGCATATCTGGGGGACTAGCGGGTGAGCAGTTCTTC; CDR3aa: CASISGGLAGEQFF
j_gene: TRBJ2-7; d_gene: .; abundance: .; v_gene: TRBV14; CDR3nt: TGTGCCAGCAGCCAAGCACACCTAACCCGAGACTACGAGCAGTACTTC; CDR3aa: CASSQAHLTRDYEQYF
j_gene: TRBJ1-2; d_gene: TRBD1; abundance: .; v_gene: TRBV27; CDR3nt: TGTGCCAGCAGTCAACGACAGGGTCTAGGCTACACCTTC; CDR3aa: CASSQRQGLGYTF
j_gene: TRBJ2-1; d_gene: TRBD2; abundance: .; v_gene: TRBV4-1; CDR3nt: TGCGCCAGCGACAGCGGGAGAAGACGGAAAGAGCAGTTCTTC; CDR3aa: CASDSGRRRKEQFF
j_gene: TRBJ2-1; d_gene: TRBD2; abundance: .; v_gene: TRBV7-2; CDR3nt: TGTGCCAGCAGCCTAACGGGCGGGAGGTCCAATGAGCAGTTCTTC; CDR3aa: CASSLTGGRSNEQFF
j_gene: TRBJ2-7; d_gene: TRBD2; abundance: .; v_gene: TRBV28; CDR3nt: TGTGCCAGCAGTTTTCCACTAGCGGGACCCTCCTACGAGCAGTACTTC; CDR3aa: CASSFPLAGPSYEQYF
j_gene: TRBJ1-4; d_gene: TRBD1; abundance: .; v_gene: TRBV27; CDR3nt: TGTGCCAGCAGTACAGGGGGCTGGGGCACTAATGAAAAACTGTTTTTT; CDR3aa: CASSTGGWGTNEKLFF
j_gene: TRBJ2-7; d_gene: .; abundance: few; v_gene: TRBV4-1; CDR3nt: TGCGCCAGCAGCCAAGTTGGGGGGAACTACGAGCAGTACTTC; CDR3aa: CASSQVGGNYEQYF
j_gene: TRBJ2-1; d_gene: TRBD2; abundance: once; v_gene: TRBV3-1; CDR3nt: TGTGCCAGCAGCCCCCAGGAGGGAGGGCCGTTCTTC; CDR3aa: CASSPQEGGPFF
j_gene: TRBJ2-2; d_gene: TRBD1; abundance: few; v_gene: TRBV19; CDR3nt: TGTGCCAGTAGTACGGGACAGGGGGATACCGGGGAGCTGTTTTTT; CDR3aa: CASSTGQGDTGELFF
j_gene: TRBJ1-1; d_gene: .; abundance: few; v_gene: TRBV7-3; CDR3nt: TGTGCCAGCAGCTTATTGGCAGGCACAAACACTGAAGCTTTCTTT; CDR3aa: CASSLLAGTNTEAFF
j_gene: TRBJ1-1; d_gene: TRBD1; abundance: .; v_gene: TRBV2; CDR3nt: TGTGCCAGCACCACCCACCGGGCAGGGGGCCGGCGGAGCACTGAAGCTTTCTTT; CDR3aa: CASTTHRAGGRRSTEAFF
j_gene: TRBJ2-6; d_gene: .; abundance: .; v_gene: TRBV12-3/TRBV12-4; CDR3nt: TGTGCCAGGGGCGGGGTCGGCCCTGGGGCCAACGTCCTGACTTTC; CDR3aa: CARGGVGPGANVLTF
j_gene: TRBJ1-1; d_gene: .; abundance: .; v_gene: TRBV13; CDR3nt: TGTGCCAGCAGCGGACAGTCCCCCGAAGCTTTCTTT; CDR3aa: CASSGQSPEAFF
j_gene: TRBJ1-5; d_gene: .; abundance: .; v_gene: TRBV20-1; CDR3nt: TGCAGTGCTAGAGATAAGGGAAGGGGAAGTCAGCCCCAGCATTTT; CDR3aa: CSARDKGRGSQPQHF
j_gene: TRBJ1-3; d_gene: TRBD1; abundance: .; v_gene: TRBV29-1; CDR3nt: TGCAGCGCCACGACAGGGCCCTCTGGAAACACCATATATTTT; CDR3aa: CSATTGPSGNTIYF
j_gene: TRBJ1-2; d_gene: .; abundance: .; v_gene: TRBV7-4; CDR3nt: TGTGCCAGCAGCTCCCCTTTGGGGGGGAAACTCCCCTTC; CDR3aa: CASSSPLGGKLPF
j_gene: TRBJ2-1; d_gene: TRBD2; abundance: many; v_gene: TRBV7-2; CDR3nt: TGTGCCAGCAGCGTGGTTAGGGGAGGGTCCGGGTCGTACAATGAGCAGTTCTTC; CDR3aa: CASSVVRGGSGSYNEQFF
j_gene: TRBJ2-1; d_gene: .; abundance: .; v_gene: TRBV10-3; CDR3nt: TGTGCCATCAGTGGCGCCAACAATGAGCAGTTCTTC; CDR3aa: CAISGANNEQFF
j_gene: TRBJ1-5; d_gene: TRBD1; abundance: few; v_gene: TRBV7-8; CDR3nt: TGTGCCAGCAGCTTTACAGGGGGAGGGGAGCCCCAGCATTTT; CDR3aa: CASSFTGGGEPQHF
j_gene: TRBJ2-5; d_gene: TRBD2; abundance: .; v_gene: TRBV20-1; CDR3nt: TGCAGTGCTAGAGAACAAGCGGGGTCCTCGGCCCAGTACTTC; CDR3aa: CSAREQAGSSAQYF
j_gene: TRBJ2-1; d_gene: TRBD2; abundance: few; v_gene: TRBV6-2/TRBV6-3; CDR3nt: TGTGCCAGCAACACGCCGGGACTAGCGTACAATGAGCAGTTCTTC; CDR3aa: CASNTPGLAYNEQFF
j_gene: TRBJ2-2; d_gene: .; abundance: .; v_gene: TRBV19; CDR3nt: TGTGCCAGTAGTCCAGGGGTATGGGGCACCGGGGAGCTGTTTTTT; CDR3aa: CASSPGVWGTGELFF